Sequencing of this T cell receptor beta chain was carried out in a study of blood T cell repertoires in COVID-19 (dated by TCRdb to about 2020). As for the study more broadly: Samples covering the acute and convalescent phases of COVID-19 were provided by collaborators in the United States, Italy and Spain. The repertoires were released in a freely available public database intended as a resource for research on the immune response to SARS-CoV-2. Subjects who had been exposed to COVID-19, were actively infected with it, or had recovered from it provided the deeply sampled blood TCRbeta repertoires that made up the dataset. The sample metadata nearly always contained a de-identified subject ID, COVID-19 status, age in years and sex. The prospective study material was composed of cDNA or gDNA derived from T cells, B-cell-depleted T cells, or PBMCs. Where available, HLA class I and class II types were obtained from metadata supplied by the sample provider rather than from assay-based typing. The samples were drawn from two sources: the first 160 participants of the ongoing ImmuneRACE study, and 1,254 subjects contributed by 6 global collaborators.

About this clone itself: The specificity of this receptor is unknown. No qualities accompany the bases; no much larger clone lies one base away.

TCRbeta CDR3 regions were amplified from genomic DNA using the immunoSEQ Assay, a bias-controlled multiplex PCR. Per the source publication's procedure: Within the assay, amplification of reference gene primers was used to estimate how many nucleated cells each sample contained. To quantify the absolute abundance of each unique TCRbeta CDR3 rearrangement, sequence reads were collapsed and filtered. For each sample, productive Simpson clonality was calculated as the square root of Simpson's diversity index across productive rearrangements. Imported from immuneACCESS, the table was reduced by TCRdb to in-frame sequences with V and J called. These copies leave out some clones; in studies compared against another copy, an unresolved V gene accounts for under half, and the cause of the remainder is not known. D and trimming were read from the DNA, whereas the V and J calls and clone size are those reported in that table. Present in this sample are about 150,000 clones, roughly 82% of which were seen just once. The top ten hold roughly 2% of the sample.

Results and caveats for the whole study, not just this receptor: The quantity of clinical and demographic metadata differed by source and by participant and was supplied without curation.

Whole blood was collected in K2EDTA tubes by collaborating institutions according to the institutions' own protocols. Collaborator samples were shipped for TCRbeta analysis as frozen whole blood, isolated PBMCs, or DNA extracted from either sample type. Counted from cysteine to phenylalanine, this CDR3 has 14 amino acids. Only the CDR3 region is kept as DNA, spanning 42 bases read in frame from base 1. Deletion took 5 bases off V and 6 bases off J, with a span of 13 bases between the germline ends. Via the germline V gene, CDR1 is SGHTA and CDR2 FQGNSA. The sequence is built from TRBV7-2 and TRBJ1-4; the D gene is possibly TRBD1, with 6 bases matching. Sequenced material: peripheral blood. This clonotype originated in a man aged 70-80 years with acute or convalescent COVID-19. CDR3 region: CASSLKGGYEKLFF. The DNA sequence is as follows: TGTGCCAGCAGCCTAAAGGGGGGGTATGAAAAACTGTTTTTT.